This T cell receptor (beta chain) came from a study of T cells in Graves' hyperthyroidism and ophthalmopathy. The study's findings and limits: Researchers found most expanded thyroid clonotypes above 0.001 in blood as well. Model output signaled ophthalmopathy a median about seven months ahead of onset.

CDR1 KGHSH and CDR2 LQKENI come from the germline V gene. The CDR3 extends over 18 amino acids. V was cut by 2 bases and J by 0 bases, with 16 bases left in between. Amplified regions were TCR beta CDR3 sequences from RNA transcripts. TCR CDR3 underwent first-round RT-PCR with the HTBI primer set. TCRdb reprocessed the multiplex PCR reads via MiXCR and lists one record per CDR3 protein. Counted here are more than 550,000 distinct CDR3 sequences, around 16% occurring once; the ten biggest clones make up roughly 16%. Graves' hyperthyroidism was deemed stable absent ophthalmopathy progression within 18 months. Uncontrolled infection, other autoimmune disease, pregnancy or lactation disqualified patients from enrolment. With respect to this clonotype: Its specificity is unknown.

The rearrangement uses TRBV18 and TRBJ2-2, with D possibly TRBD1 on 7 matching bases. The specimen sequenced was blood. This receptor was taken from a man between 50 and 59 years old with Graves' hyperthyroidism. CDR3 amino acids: CASSPFSGGTANTGELFF. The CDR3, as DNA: TGTGCCAGCTCACCATTCTCTGGCGGGACAGCGAACACCGGGGAGCTGTTTTTT.